Below are 30 T cell receptor beta chains sequenced from a single sample in a study of blood T cells in healthy people across ages. The second PCR ran roughly 6 to 11 cycles with a sample-barcoded 5' primer and J-beta primers. MiXCR, run by TCRdb on the 5' RACE reads, gives a single entry per CDR3 protein. The sample lists roughly 700,000 distinct CDR3 sequences; more than 40% were seen once. The material sequenced was blood. The receptors originated from a woman in her fifties or sixties in good health.

This chain connects TRBV7-3 to TRBJ2-1, with 10 nucleotides matching TRBD1. Unmatched junction bases numbered 7, after V lost 7 bases and J lost 7 bases. Per germline, CDR1 SGHTA and CDR2 FQGTGA. The CDR3 spans 14 residues. CDR3 DNA sequence: TGTGCCAGCACACAAAGACAGGGGGCAAATGAGCAGTTCTTC. This translates into CASTQRQGANEQFF.

This clonotype appeared a few times. J is TRBJ2-1 and V is TRBV10-3, with 8 bases identical to TRBD2. The CDR3 consists of 15 residues. Germline trimming cut 3 bases from V and 9 bases from J; bases unmatched to any gene: 10. The germline CDR1 and CDR2 sequences are ENHRY and SYGVKD. CDR3 nucleotides: TGTGCCATCAGTGATGCCCGGGAGGGAGATGGTGAGCAGTTCTTC. Translating it yields CAISDAREGDGEQFF.

The chain links TRBV7-2 to TRBJ2-6; D might be TRBD1 (5 bases). V lost 2 bases and J 0 bases, leaving 8 bases between the germline ends. Germline CDR1 and CDR2: SGHTA and FQGNSA. The CDR3 totals 16 residues. The CDR3 coding sequence is TGTGCCAGCAGCTTACAGGGTTACTCTGGGGCCAACGTCCTGACTTTC. This sequence encodes CASSLQGYSGANVLTF.

The chain combines TRBV4-3 with TRBJ2-1; D not certain. V shed 0 bases and J shed 4 bases, with 13 bases lying between them. The CDR3 is 16 residues long. CDR1 LGHNA and CDR2 YSLEER come from the germline V gene. CDR3 bases: TGCGCCAGCAGCCAAGATGAAGGCTACGGGTACAATGAGCAGTTCTTC. It is translated as CASSQDEGYGYNEQFF.

In regard to this clonotype: A read error is possible here, since a much larger clone lies one base away. This chain's CDR3 is CSVRPDYLYNEQFF. Written as DNA, the CDR3 is TGCAGCGTTCGGCCGGACTATCTTTACAATGAGCAGTTCTTC. The chain has TRBV29-1 and TRBJ2-1, with TRBD2 as a possible D gene (6 bases). CDR3 length equals 14 residues. The germline gives CDR1 SQVTM, CDR2 ANQGSEA. V was clipped by 5 bases and J by 4 bases, with 15 bases between them.

This chain connects TRBV6-5 to TRBJ2-1, with 8 bases that match TRBD2. The CDR3 loop spans 11 amino acids. Per germline, CDR1 MNHEY and CDR2 SVGAGI. Trimming at V came to 5 bases and at J to 15 bases, leaving 6 bases not matched to a gene. The CDR3 region is CASSPGTSLFF. CDR3 nucleotide sequence: TGTGCCAGCAGTCCCGGGACTAGTCTGTTCTTC.

The V gene is TRBV3-1, the J gene TRBJ2-6; D unresolved. The V gene's germline CDR1 is LGHDT and CDR2 YNNKEL (reference sequence). Between the trimmed V and J ends, which lost 0 bases and 1 base, there was a span of 13 bases. The CDR3 length is 18 residues. CDR3 bases: TGTGCCAGCAGCCAAGATGTACTCCCCACTTCTGGGGCCAACGTCCTGACTTTC. This codes for CASSQDVLPTSGANVLTF.

The chain combines TRBV18 with TRBJ1-2; D is uncertain. The germline V gene encodes CDR1 KGHSH and CDR2 LQKENI. V was cut by 2 bases and J by 2 bases, with 18 bases left in between. This CDR3 is built from 17 residues. CDR3 sequence (DNA): TGTGCCAGCTCACCAAATCCCGGCAGAGGATCAAACTATGGCTACACCTTC. This gives the protein CASSPNPGRGSNYGYTF.

V and J are TRBV20-1 and TRBJ2-4, with D perhaps matching TRBD1 (5 bases). CDR1 and CDR2 from the germline V gene are DFQATT and SNEGSKA (reference sequence). The CDR3 is made up of 14 amino acids. V lost 0 bases, J lost 1 base, and 7 bases lay in between. The CDR3: CSARDRVAKNIQYF. CDR3 nucleotide sequence: TGCAGTGCTAGAGACAGGGTGGCCAAAAACATTCAGTACTTC.

J is TRBJ2-1 and V is TRBV6-6; TRBD1 matches 9 bases. The germline CDR1 and CDR2 sequences are MNHNY and SVGAGI (reference sequence). CDR3 length: 17 amino acids. V was clipped by 0 bases and J by 3 bases; unmatched bases: 6. In DNA, the CDR3 is TGTGCCAGCAGTTACTCTACCGGGACAGGGAACTACAATGAGCAGTTCTTC. This translates into CASSYSTGTGNYNEQFF.

This rearrangement joins TRBV27 to TRBJ2-7, with 8 bases matching TRBD1. V gave up 2 bases and J gave up 2 bases; unmatched junction bases: 5. The CDR3 extends over 15 amino acids. The germline V gene has CDR1 MNHEY and CDR2 SMNVEV (reference sequence). Written as DNA, the CDR3 is TGTGCCAGCAGTTTAAACACAGGGGGGACCTACGAGCAGTACTTC. Amino acid sequence: CASSLNTGGTYEQYF.

This clonotype was detected only a few times. The chain recombines TRBV11-2 with TRBJ2-5, with D perhaps TRBD2 (6 bases). V shed 3 bases and J shed 5 bases, with 13 bases lying between them. The CDR3 sequence is 14 residues long. Germline V gene data show CDR1 as SGHAT and CDR2 as FQNNGV. The CDR3 bases are TGTGCCAGCAGCTTTTCGGGAGCCGACGAGACCCAGTACTTC. Translating it yields CASSFSGADETQYF.

V is TRBV20-1 and J is TRBJ2-1, with 7 bases identical to TRBD2. The junction had 11 bases not matched to a gene; V was cut back by 6 bases and J by 9 bases. Germline loops: CDR1 DFQATT, CDR2 SNEGSKA (reference sequence). The CDR3 runs 13 residues. The CDR3: CSAEPTSEGEQFF. For the CDR3, the DNA is TGCAGTGCGGAACCTACTAGCGAAGGTGAGCAGTTCTTC.

This clonotype was observed a few times. The chain carries TRBV20-1 and TRBJ1-2; perhaps TRBD1 as D (5 bases). This CDR3 is 10 amino acids long. Germline CDR1 DFQATT, CDR2 SNEGSKA (reference sequence). CDR3 sequence reads: CGTGEVSYTF. CDR3 in DNA: TGCGGCACGGGGGAAGTGAGCTACACCTTC.

This clonotype has just a few counts. The chain couples TRBV28 to TRBJ2-5; the D gene is possibly TRBD1 (6 bases). The CDR3 runs 14 residues. V lost 3 bases to trimming and J lost 4 bases, with 12 bases between them. Germline V gives CDR1 MDHEN, CDR2 SYDVKM. CDR3 DNA: TGTGCCAGCAGTTTCAGGGGTTCACCAGAGACCCAGTACTTC. Residues: CASSFRGSPETQYF.

The J gene is TRBJ2-3, the V gene TRBV11-2, with D possibly being TRBD1 (6 bases). CDR3 size: 15 residues. V was shortened by 3 bases and J by 1 base, with 11 bases between the two germline ends. Germline V gene data show CDR1 as SGHAT and CDR2 as FQNNGV. CDR3 sequence reads: CASSFNRARTDTQYF. The CDR3 DNA reads as TGTGCCAGCAGCTTTAACAGGGCCCGCACAGATACGCAGTATTTT.

V is TRBV28 and J is TRBJ2-3, with 7 nucleotides matching TRBD1. V dropped 5 bases and J dropped 2; count of bases not matched to a gene: 7. CDR3 length: 15 amino acids. Germline V gene lookup returns CDR1 MDHEN and CDR2 SYDVKM. The CDR3 bases are TGTGCCAGCAGTACACAGGGGCTGTCCACAGATACGCAGTATTTT. This codes for CASSTQGLSTDTQYF.

This rearrangement joins TRBV6-2 or TRBV6-3 to TRBJ2-1, with TRBD2 matching over 10 bases. The CDR3 has 14 residues. Germline lookup yields CDR1 MNHEY and CDR2 SVGEGT. The V gene end was trimmed by 8 bases and the J gene end by 2 bases; junction bases not matched to a gene: 3. The CDR3 here is CASGGLAPYNEQFF. The CDR3 nucleotides read TGTGCCAGCGGGGGACTAGCGCCCTACAATGAGCAGTTCTTC.

The genes are TRBV12-3 or TRBV12-4 and TRBJ1-2; D may be TRBD1 (5 bases). The germline V and J ends were trimmed by 5 bases and 7 bases, with 11 bases remaining between them. The CDR3 contains 12 residues. CDR3 loop: CASSRRTSGYTF. The CDR3 bases are TGTGCCAGCAGTCGAAGGACAAGTGGCTACACCTTC.

This rearrangement joins TRBV7-9 to TRBJ2-1; D perhaps matches TRBD1 (6 bases). V gave up 5 bases and J gave up 0 bases, with 8 bases separating them. The CDR3 totals 14 residues. Per the germline V gene, CDR1 is SEHNR and CDR2 is FQNEAQ (reference sequence). The DNA of the CDR3 is TGTGCCAGCAGCGGGACACCCTCCTACAATGAGCAGTTCTTC. Residues: CASSGTPSYNEQFF.

This clonotype was seen more than once but under ten times. V is TRBV7-8 and J is TRBJ2-3; 9 bases are a match to TRBD2. Trimming cost V 5 bases and J 4 bases; bases outside gene matches: 4. The CDR3 loop spans 14 amino acids. Germline CDR1 SGHVS, CDR2 FQNEAQ. The CDR3 region is CASSRLAVSDTQYF. CDR3 DNA: TGTGCCAGCAGCCGACTAGCGGTATCAGATACGCAGTATTTT. Variable domain in full (rest from reference TRBV7-8 and TRBJ2-3): GAGVSQSPRYKVAKRGQDVALRCDPISGHVSLFWYQQALGQGPEFLTYFQNEAQLDKSGLPSDRFFAERPEGSVSTLKIQRTQQEDSAVYLCASSRLAVSDTQYFGPGTRLTVL.

This clonotype was observed once. The V and J genes are TRBV20-1 and TRBJ2-3; TRBD1 or TRBD2 may be the D gene (5 bases each). The CDR3 is 14 amino acids. The germline V and J ends were trimmed by 3 bases and 0 bases, with 10 bases remaining between them. Germline V lookup: CDR1 DFQATT, CDR2 SNEGSKA (reference sequence). CDR3 sequence: CSASTRGSTDTQYF. CDR3 bases: TGCAGTGCTAGTACGAGGGGTAGCACAGATACGCAGTATTTT.

The chain uses TRBV20-1 and TRBJ2-7, with D perhaps being TRBD1 or TRBD2 (5 bases each). The CDR3 spans 14 residues. The germline V gene has CDR1 DFQATT and CDR2 SNEGSKA (reference sequence). V lost 4 bases, J lost 0 bases, and 13 bases lay in between. The CDR3 DNA reads TGCAGTGCTACCCGGGACGGCAACTCCTACGAGCAGTACTTC. It translates to CSATRDGNSYEQYF.

This clonotype turned up a few times. The chain recombines TRBV4-3 with TRBJ2-3; TRBD2 agrees at 11 bases. V was clipped by 0 bases and J by 6 bases; unmatched bases: 8. There are 17 residues in the CDR3. Germline loops: CDR1 LGHNA, CDR2 YSLEER. CDR3 coding DNA: TGCGCCAGCAGCCAAGATCGTACTAGCGGGAGATTGGATACGCAGTATTTT. Translating gives CASSQDRTSGRLDTQYF.

This sequence joins TRBV28 and TRBJ2-5, with TRBD1 as a possible D gene (6 bases). The CDR3 has 14 residues. Trimming pared 9 bases from V and 3 bases from J, leaving 17 bases between. Germline assignment: CDR1 MDHEN and CDR2 SYDVKM. The CDR3 coding sequence is TGTGCCAGTGCCTTACGAAACAGGGAAGAGACCCAGTACTTC. As protein: CASALRNREETQYF. The full variable domain, its missing parts supplied by reference TRBV28 and TRBJ2-5, is DVKVTQSSRYLVKRTGEKVFLECVQDMDHENMFWYRQDPGLGLRLIYFSYDVKMKEKGDIPEGYSVSREKKERFSLILESASTNQTSMYLCASALRNREETQYFGPGTRLLVL.

DNA for the CDR3: TGTGCCACCAGCAGAACCGGACAGGGCCGAGAAAAACTGTTTTTT. Translating it yields CATSRTGQGREKLFF. The V call is TRBV15, the J call TRBJ1-4; 8 bases fit TRBD1. The V gene end was trimmed by 2 bases and the J gene end by 8 bases; junction bases not matched to a gene: 7. The germline gives CDR1 LNHNV, CDR2 YYDKDF (reference sequence). The CDR3 totals 15 residues.

The chain has TRBV20-1 and TRBJ2-1, with 10 bases lining up with TRBD2. Trimming at V came to 3 bases and at J to 4 bases, leaving 9 bases not matched to a gene. CDR1 DFQATT and CDR2 SNEGSKA come from the germline V gene (reference sequence). The CDR3 is made up of 16 amino acids. CDR3 amino acids: CSASKGWTSGYNEQFF. CDR3 coding DNA: TGCAGTGCTAGCAAGGGCTGGACTAGCGGATACAATGAGCAGTTCTTC.

This clonotype occurred a few times. A junction boundary mismatches the germline segment, possibly from a read error. The CDR3: CASSLVQGYGYTF. The CDR3 bases are TGTGCCAGCAGTTTAGTACAGGGTTATGGCTACACCTTC. The chain is built from TRBV7-2 and TRBJ1-2; maybe TRBD1 (6 bases). Germline CDR1 and CDR2: SGHTA and FQGNSA. The CDR3 is 13 residues long.

The J gene is TRBJ1-4, the V gene TRBV20-1; D perhaps matches TRBD1 (5 bases). This CDR3 contains 14 residues. Germline CDR1 is DFQATT and CDR2 is SNEGSKA (reference sequence). Trimming cost V 4 bases and J 4 bases, with 13 bases left between them. The CDR3 reads CSAKRGAVNEKLFF. In DNA, the CDR3 is TGCAGTGCTAAAAGAGGGGCTGTTAATGAAAAACTGTTTTTT.

The CDR3 DNA reads as TGCAGCCCGGAAAGTGTAGCCAACTCCTACAATGAGCAGTTCTTC. Protein product: CSPESVANSYNEQFF. V usage is TRBV20-1 and J usage is TRBJ2-1; D unclear. The germline gives CDR1 DFQATT, CDR2 SNEGSKA (reference sequence). The CDR3 has 15 residues.